The rows below give T cell receptor beta chains drawn from one sample of a study of T cell responses to AZD1222 COVID-19 vaccine. Only in-frame clones appear in the TCRdb table, and some are missing; sequencing was by immunoSEQ multiplex PCR. Here the sample spans 150,000 to 200,000 clones, approximately 90% being singletons. This material consisted of peripheral blood, taken on day 0 of AZD1222 vaccination. The receptors originated from an adult in good health. CDR3s include the opening cysteine and the closing phenylalanine or tryptophan. The order of the fields is D gene, J gene, V gene, CDR3 protein, CDR3 DNA. The D gene is left open where the match is weak.

D gene: -; J gene: TRBJ2-1; V gene: TRBV19; CDR3 protein: CASSTTRSSYNEQFF; CDR3 DNA: TGTGCCAGTAGTACGACAAGGAGCTCCTACAATGAGCAGTTCTTC
D gene: -; J gene: TRBJ2-3; V gene: TRBV11-2; CDR3 protein: CASSSSDFTDTQYF; CDR3 DNA: TGTGCCAGCAGCTCCTCCGACTTCACAGATACGCAGTATTTT
D gene: TRBD1; J gene: TRBJ1-6; V gene: TRBV4-1; CDR3 protein: CASSHPPGQDYNSPLHF; CDR3 DNA: TGCGCCAGCAGCCACCCCCCGGGACAGGACTATAATTCACCCCTCCACTTT
D gene: TRBD2; J gene: TRBJ2-5; V gene: TRBV15; CDR3 protein: CATSRGAGGQETQYF; CDR3 DNA: TGTGCCACCAGCAGAGGAGCGGGGGGGCAGGAGACCCAGTACTTC
D gene: TRBD1; J gene: TRBJ2-7; V gene: TRBV19; CDR3 protein: CASRVGRQGMHEQYF; CDR3 DNA: TGTGCCAGTAGAGTCGGCCGACAGGGGATGCACGAGCAGTACTTC
D gene: TRBD1; J gene: TRBJ1-2; V gene: TRBV29-1; CDR3 protein: CSVDRQGGGYTF; CDR3 DNA: TGCAGCGTTGATCGACAGGGTGGTGGCTACACCTTC
D gene: -; J gene: TRBJ2-1; V gene: TRBV12-3/TRBV12-4; CDR3 protein: CASSLEGYEQFF; CDR3 DNA: TGTGCCAGCAGTTTAGAGGGTTATGAGCAGTTCTTC
D gene: -; J gene: TRBJ2-2; V gene: TRBV20-1; CDR3 protein: CSAREIGELFF; CDR3 DNA: TGCAGTGCTAGAGAAATCGGGGAGCTGTTTTTT
D gene: TRBD2; J gene: TRBJ2-1; V gene: TRBV10-3; CDR3 protein: CAISILAEDNEQFF; CDR3 DNA: TGTGCCATCAGCATACTAGCGGAGGACAATGAGCAGTTCTTC
D gene: TRBD2; J gene: TRBJ2-3; V gene: TRBV7-2; CDR3 protein: CASSTRVSGGRTDTQYF; CDR3 DNA: TGTGCCAGCAGCACCCGAGTTAGCGGGGGGCGCACAGATACGCAGTATTTT
D gene: TRBD2; J gene: TRBJ2-3; V gene: TRBV4-3; CDR3 protein: CASSQGLAGGADTQYF; CDR3 DNA: TGCGCCAGCAGCCAAGGACTAGCGGGGGGTGCAGATACGCAGTATTTT
D gene: TRBD1; J gene: TRBJ1-5; V gene: TRBV19; CDR3 protein: CASSIPGTANQPQHF; CDR3 DNA: TGTGCCAGTAGTATTCCCGGGACAGCTAATCAGCCCCAGCATTTT
D gene: -; J gene: TRBJ1-2; V gene: TRBV12-5; CDR3 protein: CASGPLGVWGYTF; CDR3 DNA: TGTGCTAGTGGCCCCTTAGGGGTGTGGGGCTACACCTTC
D gene: TRBD1; J gene: TRBJ1-2; V gene: TRBV12-3/TRBV12-4; CDR3 protein: CASGEGAGYGYTF; CDR3 DNA: TGTGCCAGCGGAGAGGGGGCTGGGTATGGCTACACCTTC
D gene: -; J gene: TRBJ1-2; V gene: TRBV2; CDR3 protein: CASSLRLSNYGYTF; CDR3 DNA: TGTGCCAGCAGTTTAAGGCTCTCTAACTATGGCTACACCTTC
D gene: -; J gene: TRBJ1-1; V gene: TRBV28; CDR3 protein: CASSSTGKIRQAFF; CDR3 DNA: TGTGCCAGCAGTTCAACAGGGAAGATTCGTCAAGCTTTCTTT
D gene: -; J gene: TRBJ1-1; V gene: TRBV9; CDR3 protein: CASSVGMRRTDTEAFF; CDR3 DNA: TGTGCCAGCAGCGTAGGGATGCGGAGGACAGATACTGAAGCTTTCTTT
D gene: -; J gene: TRBJ1-3; V gene: TRBV19; CDR3 protein: CASSIGLDAGNTIYF; CDR3 DNA: TGTGCCAGTAGTATCGGGCTGGACGCTGGAAACACCATATATTTT
D gene: -; J gene: TRBJ1-6; V gene: TRBV13; CDR3 protein: CASSPMNNSPLHF; CDR3 DNA: TGTGCCAGCAGCCCCATGAATAATTCACCCCTCCACTTT
D gene: -; J gene: TRBJ2-7; V gene: TRBV27; CDR3 protein: CASSLFGGVKYEQYF; CDR3 DNA: TGTGCCAGCAGTTTATTTGGTGGGGTTAAGTACGAGCAGTACTTC
D gene: -; J gene: TRBJ2-7; V gene: TRBV19; CDR3 protein: CASSSHRYEQYF; CDR3 DNA: TGTGCCAGTAGTTCGCACAGGTACGAGCAGTACTTC
D gene: -; J gene: TRBJ1-2; V gene: TRBV4-3; CDR3 protein: CASSQDGQVANYGYTF; CDR3 DNA: TGCGCCAGCAGCCAAGATGGGCAAGTAGCTAACTATGGCTACACCTTC